This T cell receptor beta chain was observed in a study of T-cell reconstitution after alpha-beta-depleted transplantation in children. V dropped 3 bases and J dropped 5 bases, with 16 bases sitting between them. This CDR3 comprises 14 residues. Germline V CDR1 and CDR2: SQVTM, ANQGSEA. This clonotype was found a few times. Its antigen is unidentified. Overall study findings and caveats: Surviving recipient T cells and intrathymic progenitors accounted for some patients' high TCRbeta diversity at day 60. Reportedly, only several hundred clones from non-depleted graft cells drove alpha-beta T-cell counts at about two months. At the one-year point after transplant, T-cell counts and TCRbeta diversity were found to come mostly from T cells that had been newly produced.

Unique molecular identifiers featured in how the TCRbeta library was prepared. TCRdb passed the PCR reads through MiXCR, listing each CDR3 protein once. The sample holds under 450,000 distinct CDR3 sequences; 15% to 20% are singletons and the top ten take 29%. The material was PBMCs, mostly from graft donor cells, obtained 360 days after TCRalphabeta/CD19-depleted stem cell transplant. The V and J genes are TRBV29-1 and TRBJ1-2; D remains ambiguous. This TCR was sampled from a boy younger than two who had a stem cell transplant for Wiskott-Aldrich syndrome, so the T cells may come from the graft donor. CDR3 sequence: CSVDAPGRSYGYTF. DNA of the CDR3: TGCAGCGTTGACGCCCCCGGGAGGAGTTATGGCTACACCTTC.